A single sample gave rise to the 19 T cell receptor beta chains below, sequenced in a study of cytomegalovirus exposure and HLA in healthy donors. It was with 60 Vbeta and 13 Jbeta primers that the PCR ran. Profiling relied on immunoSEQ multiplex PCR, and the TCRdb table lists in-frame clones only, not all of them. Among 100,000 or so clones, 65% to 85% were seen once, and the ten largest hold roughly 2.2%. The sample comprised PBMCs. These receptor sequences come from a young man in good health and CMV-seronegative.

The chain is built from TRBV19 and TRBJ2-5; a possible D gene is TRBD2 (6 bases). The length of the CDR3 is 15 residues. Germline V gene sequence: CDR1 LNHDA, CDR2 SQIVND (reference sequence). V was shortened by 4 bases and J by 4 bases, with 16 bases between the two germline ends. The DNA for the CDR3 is TGTGCCAGTAGTAACCCGGGACTGAGGGTAGAGACCCAGTACTTC. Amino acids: CASSNPGLRVETQYF.

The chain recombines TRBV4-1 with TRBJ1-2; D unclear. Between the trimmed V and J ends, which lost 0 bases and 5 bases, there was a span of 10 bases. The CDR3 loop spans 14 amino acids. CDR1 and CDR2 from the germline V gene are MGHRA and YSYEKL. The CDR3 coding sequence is TGCGCCAGCAGCCAAGAAGAGGGCCGGTATGGCTACACCTTC. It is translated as CASSQEEGRYGYTF.

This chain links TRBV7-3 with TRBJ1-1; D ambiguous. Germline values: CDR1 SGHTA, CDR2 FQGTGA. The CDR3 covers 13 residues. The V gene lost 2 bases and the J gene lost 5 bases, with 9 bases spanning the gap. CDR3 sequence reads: CASSLDRETEAFF. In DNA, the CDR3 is TGTGCCAGCAGCTTAGATCGGGAAACTGAAGCTTTCTTT.

CDR3 amino acids: CASSLSRNTEAFF. The CDR3 region has the DNA TGTGCCAGCAGCCTCTCGAGGAACACTGAAGCTTTCTTT. The chain is built from TRBV7-2 and TRBJ1-1, with no clear D. Trimming stripped 5 bases from V and 1 base from J, with 8 bases between. The CDR3 loop spans 13 amino acids. Germline CDR1 is SGHTA and CDR2 is FQGNSA.

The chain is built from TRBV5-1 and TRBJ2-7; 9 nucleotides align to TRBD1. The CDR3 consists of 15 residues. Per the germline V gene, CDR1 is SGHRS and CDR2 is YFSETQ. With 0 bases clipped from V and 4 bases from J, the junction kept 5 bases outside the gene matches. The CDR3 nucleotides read TGCGCCAGCAGCTTGGCCGGGACAGGGTTGTACGAGCAGTACTTC. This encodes CASSLAGTGLYEQYF.

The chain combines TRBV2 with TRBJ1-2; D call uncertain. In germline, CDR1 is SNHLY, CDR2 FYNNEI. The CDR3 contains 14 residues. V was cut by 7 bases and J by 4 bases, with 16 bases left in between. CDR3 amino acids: CASIVQDSFYGYTF. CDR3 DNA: TGTGCCAGCATAGTGCAGGATAGTTTCTATGGCTACACCTTC.

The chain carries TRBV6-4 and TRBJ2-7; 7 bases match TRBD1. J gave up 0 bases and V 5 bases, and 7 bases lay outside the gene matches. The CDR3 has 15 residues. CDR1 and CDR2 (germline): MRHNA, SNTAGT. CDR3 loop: CASSQARDSSYEQYF. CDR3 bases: TGTGCCAGCAGTCAGGCTAGGGACAGCTCCTACGAGCAGTACTTC.

The CDR3 loop is CASSPGTGRAFF. CDR3 DNA: TGTGCCAGCAGCCCGGGGACAGGTAGAGCTTTCTTT. The chain recombines TRBV7-9 with TRBJ1-1, with 8 positions matching TRBD1. CDR3 size: 12 residues. The germline V gene has CDR1 SEHNR and CDR2 FQNEAQ (reference sequence). V gave up 5 bases and J gave up 10 bases; unmatched junction bases: 6.

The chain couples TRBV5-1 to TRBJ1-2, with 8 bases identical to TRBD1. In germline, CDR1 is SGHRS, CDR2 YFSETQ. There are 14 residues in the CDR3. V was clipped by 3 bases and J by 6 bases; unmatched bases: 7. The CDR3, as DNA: TGCGCCAGCAGCTATCTGAAGACAGGGGATGGCTACACCTTC. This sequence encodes CASSYLKTGDGYTF.

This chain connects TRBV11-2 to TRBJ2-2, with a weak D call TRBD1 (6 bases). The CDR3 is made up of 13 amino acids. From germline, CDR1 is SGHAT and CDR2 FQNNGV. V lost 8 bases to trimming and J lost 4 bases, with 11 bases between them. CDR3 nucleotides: TGTGCCAGCTGGGGGCTAGCCACCGGGGAGCTGTTTTTT. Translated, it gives CASWGLATGELFF.

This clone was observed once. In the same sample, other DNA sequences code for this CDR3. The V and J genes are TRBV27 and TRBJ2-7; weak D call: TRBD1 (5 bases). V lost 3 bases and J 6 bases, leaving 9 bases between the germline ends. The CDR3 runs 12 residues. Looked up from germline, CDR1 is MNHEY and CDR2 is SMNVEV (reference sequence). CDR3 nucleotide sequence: TGTGCCAGCAGTTTTTTGGGGCGCGAGCAGTACTTC. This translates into CASSFLGREQYF.

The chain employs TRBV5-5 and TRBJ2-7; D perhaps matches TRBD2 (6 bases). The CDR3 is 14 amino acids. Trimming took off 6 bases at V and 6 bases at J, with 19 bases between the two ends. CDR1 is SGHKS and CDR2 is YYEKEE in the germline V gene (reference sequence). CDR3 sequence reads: CASTHSGGYGEQYF. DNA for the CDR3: TGTGCCAGCACCCATTCCGGGGGATACGGCGAGCAGTACTTC.

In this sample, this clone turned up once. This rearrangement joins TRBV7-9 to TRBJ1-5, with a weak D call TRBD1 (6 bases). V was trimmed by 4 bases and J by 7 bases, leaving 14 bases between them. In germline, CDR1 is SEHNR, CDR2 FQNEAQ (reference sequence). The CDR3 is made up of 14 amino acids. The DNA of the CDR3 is TGTGCCAGCAGCTCATCCGCAGGGGCCCAGCCCCAGCATTTT. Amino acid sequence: CASSSSAGAQPQHF.

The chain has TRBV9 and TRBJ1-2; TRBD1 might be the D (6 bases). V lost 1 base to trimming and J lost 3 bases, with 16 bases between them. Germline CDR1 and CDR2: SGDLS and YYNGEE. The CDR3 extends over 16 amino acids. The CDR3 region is CASSVKDVAGDYGYTF. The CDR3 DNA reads TGTGCCAGCAGCGTAAAAGATGTGGCAGGGGACTATGGCTACACCTTC.

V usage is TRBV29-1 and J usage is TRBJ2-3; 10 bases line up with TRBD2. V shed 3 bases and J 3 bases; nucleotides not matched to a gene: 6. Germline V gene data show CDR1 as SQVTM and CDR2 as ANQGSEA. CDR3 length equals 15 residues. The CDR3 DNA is TGCAGCGTTGACGCCCTAGCGGGAGCAACAGATACGCAGTATTTT. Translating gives CSVDALAGATDTQYF.

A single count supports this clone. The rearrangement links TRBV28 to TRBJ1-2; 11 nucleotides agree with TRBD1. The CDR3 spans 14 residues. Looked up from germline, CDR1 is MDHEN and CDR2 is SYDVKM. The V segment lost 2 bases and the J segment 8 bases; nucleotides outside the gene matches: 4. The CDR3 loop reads CASSLGTGGRGYTF. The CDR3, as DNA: TGTGCCAGCAGTTTAGGGACAGGGGGTCGGGGCTACACCTTC.

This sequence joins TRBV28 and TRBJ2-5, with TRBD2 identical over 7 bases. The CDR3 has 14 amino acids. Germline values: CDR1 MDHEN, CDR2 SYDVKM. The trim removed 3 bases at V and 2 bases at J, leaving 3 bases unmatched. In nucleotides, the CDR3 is TGTGCCAGCAGTTTTAGCGGGCAACAAGAGACCCAGTACTTC. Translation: CASSFSGQQETQYF.

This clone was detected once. CDR3 nucleotide sequence: TGTGCCAGCAGCACCGAAGGCAGTTTCAGGACTTACGAGCAGTACTTC. Translating it yields CASSTEGSFRTYEQYF. V is TRBV5-6 and J is TRBJ2-7; possibly TRBD2 for D (5 bases). CDR3 length: 16 amino acids. Germline assignment: CDR1 SGHDT and CDR2 YYEEEE. The V gene lost 4 bases and the J gene lost 4 bases, with 21 bases spanning the gap.

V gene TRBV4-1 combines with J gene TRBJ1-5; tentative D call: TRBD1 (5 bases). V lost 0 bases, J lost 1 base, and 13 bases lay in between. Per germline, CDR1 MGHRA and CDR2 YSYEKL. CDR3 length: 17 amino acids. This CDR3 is CASSQDYTGGSNQPQHF. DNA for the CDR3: TGCGCCAGCAGCCAAGACTACACCGGGGGAAGCAATCAGCCCCAGCATTTT.